The 30 T cell receptor beta chains listed next were all sequenced from one sample in a study of identical twins. TCRdb fed the 5' RACE reads into MiXCR, producing one record per CDR3 protein. This table has fewer than 650,000 distinct CDR3 sequences, under 8.5% appearing once. These same data were also listed under a study on yellow fever vaccine responses in identical twins.

Sequenced sample: PBMCs. These receptors originate from a woman between 18 and 30 years old in good health.

This clonotype was recorded a few times. The chain couples TRBV7-9 to TRBJ2-5; TRBD1 is a possible D gene (6 bases). V was pared by 5 bases and J by 5 bases, with 18 bases between. The CDR3 runs 15 residues. CDR1 and CDR2 (germline): SEHNR, FQNEAQ (reference sequence). The DNA for the CDR3 is TGTGCCAGCAGCGGGGACAAGGCCGGGTATGAGACCCAGTACTTC. It translates to CASSGDKAGYETQYF.

This clonotype has a count of ten or more. The V and J genes are TRBV20-1 and TRBJ2-1; maybe TRBD2 (6 bases). V was shortened by 1 base and J by 8 bases, with 21 bases between the two germline ends. Germline CDR1 and CDR2: DFQATT and SNEGSKA (reference sequence). The CDR3 extends over 16 amino acids. In nucleotides, the CDR3 is TGCAGTGCTAGAGCCCCTGGGACTCTCAGTTTATATGAGCAGTTCTTC. Amino acid sequence: CSARAPGTLSLYEQFF.

The chain links TRBV10-3 to TRBJ1-1; D uncertain. The CDR3 totals 14 residues. Looked up from germline, CDR1 is ENHRY and CDR2 is SYGVKD. Trimming shortened V by 9 bases and J by 0 bases, and 14 bases separated the two germline ends. Written as DNA, the CDR3 is TGTGCCATGCGCTCCACGGCGATGAACACTGAAGCTTTCTTT. Amino acid sequence: CAMRSTAMNTEAFF.

Only a few counts were recorded for this clonotype. This sequence joins TRBV28 and TRBJ2-3, with D tentatively TRBD2 (5 bases). The germline V gene encodes CDR1 MDHEN and CDR2 SYDVKM. V was clipped by 4 bases and J by 6 bases, with 11 bases between them. This CDR3 is 13 amino acids long. CDR3 DNA sequence: TGTGCCAGCAGTTCCGGGGAGTGGGATACGCAGTATTTT. Protein product: CASSSGEWDTQYF.

The V and J genes are TRBV29-1 and TRBJ2-5, with TRBD2 identical over 7 bases. Trimming cost V 4 bases and J 5 bases; bases outside gene matches: 10. This CDR3 is built from 14 residues. Germline loops: CDR1 SQVTM, CDR2 ANQGSEA. CDR3 sequence reads: CSVGSRVGRETQYF. DNA for the CDR3: TGCAGCGTTGGGAGTCGAGTCGGGAGGGAGACCCAGTACTTC.

The chain is built from TRBV24-1 and TRBJ2-3; maybe TRBD2 (6 bases). The CDR3 totals 17 residues. The germline gives CDR1 KGHDR, CDR2 SFDVKD. V lost 3 bases and J 2 bases, leaving 17 bases between the germline ends. The CDR3 region has the DNA TGTGCCACCAGTGATACTAGGACTATCTTTAACACAGATACGCAGTATTTT. Translated: CATSDTRTIFNTDTQYF.

This clonotype has just a few counts. The chain employs TRBV3-1 and TRBJ1-6; 10 bases match TRBD1. Trimming took 1 base from V and 10 from J; bases not matched to a gene: 7. The CDR3 contains 16 residues. CDR1 is LGHDT and CDR2 is YNNKEL in the germline V gene (reference sequence). CDR3 sequence (DNA): TGTGCCAGCAGCCAAGGACCCGGGACAGGGGTCTCACCCCTCCACTTT. Amino acids: CASSQGPGTGVSPLHF.

This chain links TRBV20-1 with TRBJ2-1, with D perhaps given as TRBD1 or TRBD2 (5 bases each). Germline CDR1 DFQATT, CDR2 SNEGSKA (reference sequence). The CDR3 is 13 residues long. Trimming removed 4 bases at V and 2 bases at J, with 9 bases between. CDR3 in amino acids: CSAKGTAYNEQFF. Written as DNA, the CDR3 is TGCAGTGCTAAGGGGACGGCCTACAATGAGCAGTTCTTC.

The CDR3 DNA reads as TGTGCCAGCAGTTTATTGTTGGACACCGCCGGGGAGACCCAGTACTTC. This encodes CASSLLLDTAGETQYF. The V and J genes are TRBV12-3 or TRBV12-4 and TRBJ2-5; D perhaps matches TRBD1 (5 bases). V gave up 2 bases and J gave up 5 bases, with 18 bases separating them. This CDR3 is 16 amino acids long.

This clonotype has a count of ten or more. The chain is built from TRBV28 and TRBJ1-6; D is uncertain. The V gene's germline CDR1 is MDHEN and CDR2 SYDVKM. Deletions cut 7 bases from V and 2 bases from J, with 21 bases between. This CDR3 is built from 18 residues. The CDR3 DNA reads TGTGCCAGCACCATTCCGTCCGGAAAACCCCCCTATAATTCACCCCTCCACTTT. Its translation: CASTIPSGKPPYNSPLHF. The full variable domain, in which reference TRBV28 and TRBJ1-6 provide the parts outside the CDR3, is DVKVTQSSRYLVKRTGEKVFLECVQDMDHENMFWYRQDPGLGLRLIYFSYDVKMKEKGDIPEGYSVSREKKERFSLILESASTNQTSMYLCASTIPSGKPPYNSPLHFGNGTRLTVT.

The sample holds many counts of this clonotype. This chain uses TRBV7-9 with TRBJ2-7, with TRBD1 identical over 9 bases. Trimming cost V 5 bases and J 3 bases; bases outside gene matches: 5. Per the germline V gene, CDR1 is SEHNR and CDR2 is FQNEAQ (reference sequence). The CDR3 loop spans 14 amino acids. CDR3 sequence: CASSVKGQGYEQYF. The CDR3 region has the DNA TGTGCCAGCAGCGTAAAGGGACAGGGCTACGAGCAGTACTTC.

The sample holds a few counts of this clonotype. The J gene is TRBJ1-5, the V gene TRBV20-1; D not certain. Trimming pared 6 bases from V and 2 bases from J, leaving 14 bases between. The germline V gene encodes CDR1 DFQATT and CDR2 SNEGSKA (reference sequence). This CDR3 spans 14 amino acids. CDR3 in amino acids: CSALYGSGNQPQHF. As DNA, the CDR3 is TGCAGTGCCCTCTATGGAAGCGGCAATCAGCCCCAGCATTTT.

Only a few counts were recorded for this clonotype. The rearrangement uses TRBV19 and TRBJ2-7; 9 bases agree with TRBD1. J gave up 6 bases and V 5 bases, and 5 bases lay outside the gene matches. This CDR3 is built from 13 residues. The germline CDR1 and CDR2 sequences are LNHDA and SQIVND (reference sequence). The CDR3 spells CASSPGTGCEQYV. The CDR3 DNA follows: TGTGCCAGTAGTCCCGGGACAGGGTGCGAGCAGTACGTC.

This clonotype was detected many times. This chain connects TRBV6-1 to TRBJ1-5; possibly TRBD1 for D (6 bases). V was shortened by 3 bases and J by 0 bases, with 12 bases between the two germline ends. The CDR3 is 16 residues long. The germline V gene has CDR1 MNHNS and CDR2 SASEGT. CDR3 sequence reads: CASSEIQGHSNQPQHF. The CDR3 region has the DNA TGTGCCAGCAGTGAGATCCAGGGACATAGCAATCAGCCCCAGCATTTT.

This clonotype was found many times. The chain has TRBV12-3 or TRBV12-4 and TRBJ2-1; 11 bases agree with TRBD1. The CDR3 covers 16 residues. Unmatched junction bases numbered 10, after V lost 5 bases and J lost 7 bases. CDR3 amino acids: CASSPEDRGLWNEQFF. The DNA for the CDR3 is TGTGCCAGCAGTCCCGAGGACAGGGGGCTCTGGAATGAGCAGTTCTTC.

This clonotype was seen a handful of times. This chain connects TRBV6-1 to TRBJ2-1; 7 nucleotides align to TRBD1. This CDR3 is 14 amino acids long. J was trimmed by 7 bases and V by 6 bases; bases with no gene match: 9. From germline, CDR1 is MNHNS and CDR2 SASEGT. CDR3 protein: CASSPSGQPNEQFF. CDR3 in DNA: TGTGCCAGCAGCCCGTCGGGACAGCCGAATGAGCAGTTCTTC.

This clonotype turned up a few times. V usage is TRBV29-1 and J usage is TRBJ2-7, with 8 positions matching TRBD2. The ends lost 1 base at V and 5 bases at J; junction bases unmatched: 4. The CDR3 consists of 13 residues. CDR1 SQVTM and CDR2 ANQGSEA come from the germline V gene. The CDR3 DNA sequence: TGCAGCGTTGAAGCGGGAGGGCCCCACGAGCAGTACTTC. Protein: CSVEAGGPHEQYF.

The sample holds many counts of this clonotype. V is TRBV4-2 and J is TRBJ2-1; D might be TRBD2 (6 bases). The CDR3 spans 16 residues. Trimming cost V 0 bases and J 0 bases, with 9 bases left between them. CDR1 is LGHNA, CDR2 YNFKEQ, per germline. The CDR3 protein is CASSQDWRGSYNEQFF. CDR3 nucleotide sequence: TGTGCCAGCAGCCAAGACTGGAGGGGCTCCTACAATGAGCAGTTCTTC.

Ten or more counts support this clonotype. J is TRBJ2-1 and V is TRBV6-6, with no clear D. There are 13 residues in the CDR3. The germline gives CDR1 MNHNY, CDR2 SVGAGI (reference sequence). V was pared by 0 bases and J by 16 bases, with 16 bases between. The CDR3 DNA is TGTGCCAGCAGTTACTCGACCCGGTCTATTTGTTTCTTC. It yields the protein CASSYSTRSICFF.

Many counts were recorded for this clonotype. This sequence joins TRBV6-1 and TRBJ2-1; D gene ambiguous. The CDR3 contains 15 residues. The germline V gene has CDR1 MNHNS and CDR2 SASEGT. The V and J ends lost 7 bases and 3 bases respectively, with 16 bases between them. The CDR3 spells CASTTMSGDYNEQFF. The CDR3 DNA follows: TGTGCCAGCACCACCATGAGTGGCGACTACAATGAGCAGTTCTTC.

CDR3 in DNA: TGTGCCAGCGGACTAGCGGGGGGGTTCATCTCCTACAATGAGCAGTTCTTC. Protein: CASGLAGGFISYNEQFF. The rearrangement uses TRBV21-1 and TRBJ2-1; the table calls TRBD2, which could not be checked here. TRBV21-1 is designated a pseudogene. The CDR3 runs to 17 residues.

This clonotype came up once. This chain joins TRBV5-1 and TRBJ2-6; D unclear. Per germline, CDR1 SGHRS and CDR2 YFSETQ. This CDR3 comprises 16 residues. Trimming took 0 bases from V and 1 from J, leaving 8 bases between them. This chain's CDR3 is CASSLGFDSGANVLTF. The CDR3 DNA reads as TGCGCCAGCAGCTTGGGGTTTGATTCTGGGGCCAACGTCCTGACTTTC.

The V gene is TRBV6-1, the J gene TRBJ2-1, with D perhaps given as TRBD1 or TRBD2 (5 bases each). Trimming cost V 2 bases and J 1 base, with 24 bases left between them. Per germline, CDR1 MNHNS and CDR2 SASEGT. The CDR3 has 20 amino acids. This CDR3 is CASSEFWFPEGKKSYNEQFF. The CDR3, as DNA: TGTGCCAGCAGTGAATTTTGGTTCCCTGAGGGGAAGAAGTCCTACAATGAGCAGTTCTTC.

The chain combines TRBV4-1 with TRBJ1-1; 8 bases are shared with TRBD1. The trim removed 3 bases at V and 1 base at J, leaving 4 bases unmatched. The CDR3 is made up of 15 amino acids. Germline CDR1 reads MGHRA; CDR2 reads YSYEKL. The CDR3 reads CASSQDREPNTEAFF. The CDR3 nucleotides read TGCGCCAGCAGCCAGGACAGGGAACCGAACACTGAAGCTTTCTTT.

This clonotype was seen only a few times. The V gene is TRBV20-1, the J gene TRBJ1-1, with D possibly TRBD1 on 6 matching bases. CDR3 length: 15 residues. With 6 bases removed from V and 3 bases from J, the gap between germline ends came to 20 bases. Germline V lookup: CDR1 DFQATT, CDR2 SNEGSKA (reference sequence). This chain's CDR3 is CSARSGGRGDTEAFF. Written as DNA, the CDR3 is TGCAGTGCCAGGTCGGGGGGCCGAGGGGACACTGAAGCTTTCTTT.

This clonotype showed up many times. The J gene is TRBJ1-1, the V gene TRBV24-1; the D gene is possibly TRBD1 (6 bases). CDR1 is KGHDR, CDR2 SFDVKD, per germline. The CDR3 runs 12 residues. V lost 7 bases and J lost 1, with 6 bases in between. The CDR3 spells CATSRGNTEAFF. For the CDR3, the DNA is TGTGCCACCAGCAGGGGGAACACTGAAGCTTTCTTT.

The V and J genes are TRBV4-1 and TRBJ2-3; 10 bases map to TRBD2. The germline V gene encodes CDR1 MGHRA and CDR2 YSYEKL. This CDR3 region has 18 residues. The J segment lost 1 base and the V segment lost 3 bases, leaving 10 bases of the junction unmatched. This CDR3 is CASSQYSGGPRGTDTQYF. DNA for the CDR3: TGCGCCAGCAGCCAGTATAGCGGGGGGCCGCGGGGCACAGATACGCAGTATTTT.

This rearrangement joins TRBV3-1 to TRBJ2-7; no reliable D call. Trimming took off 1 base at V and 6 bases at J, with 1 base between the two ends. The CDR3 has 10 amino acids. Germline V gene lookup returns CDR1 LGHDT and CDR2 YNNKEL (reference sequence). The CDR3 protein is CASSQGEQYF. CDR3 sequence (DNA): TGTGCCAGCAGCCAAGGCGAGCAGTACTTC.

This clonotype was seen only a few times. This chain links TRBV28 with TRBJ2-7; TRBD1 is a possible D gene (6 bases). The CDR3 contains 14 residues. The V end lost 3 bases, the J end lost 6 bases, and 15 bases lay between the germline ends. Per the germline V gene, CDR1 is MDHEN and CDR2 is SYDVKM. The CDR3 DNA follows: TGTGCCAGCAGTTTGAACAGGGTGGCCTCCGAGCAGTACGTC. Protein sequence: CASSLNRVASEQYV.

The chain links TRBV7-2 to TRBJ2-7, with 12 nucleotides matching TRBD2. CDR1 is SGHTA and CDR2 is FQGNSA in the germline V gene. The CDR3 length is 16 residues. V lost 6 bases, J lost 0 bases, and 6 bases stayed unmatched. The CDR3: CASRRTSGMGSYEQYF. The CDR3 DNA reads TGTGCCAGCAGGAGGACTAGCGGGATGGGCTCCTACGAGCAGTACTTC.